The T cell receptor (beta chain) under discussion was sequenced for a study of control samples from healthy donors and cancer patients. This CDR3 spans 12 amino acids. J gave up 4 bases and V 7 bases, and 2 bases lay outside the gene matches. The V gene's germline CDR1 is KGHDR and CDR2 SFDVKD. Sequencing used immunoSEQ multiplex PCR; TCRdb keeps in-frame clones, though not all of them. The sample records 57,000 or so clones, about 93% being singletons. V and J are TRBV24-1 and TRBJ1-1; 7 nucleotides agree with TRBD1. Specimen: blood. The origin of this receptor is a man aged 25 to 40 in good health. The CDR3 loop is CATRGGTTEAFF. The CDR3, as DNA: TGTGCCACCAGAGGGGGCACCACTGAAGCTTTCTTT.